This record concerns one TCR beta chain sequence. V shed 0 bases, J shed 4 bases, and the junction held 4 bases outside the gene matches. This CDR3 region has 14 residues. Germline V lookup: CDR1 GTSNPN, CDR2 SVGIG (reference sequence). Seattle patients were enrolled during active infection and followed longitudinally. The entry originates in a study of blood T cell repertoires in COVID-19. Whole-study context: Samples taken during acute and convalescent COVID-19 were collected in the United States, Italy and Spain.

Original data processing: How many nucleated cells were present was estimated from reference gene primer amplification. This table comes from immunoSEQ multiplex PCR, and its TCRdb copy is limited to in-frame clones, with some not included. V, J and clone size were drawn from that table, and D and trimming were deduced from the DNA. This table holds approximately 200,000 clones, approximately 94% found once. The sequencing sample was made of peripheral blood. V usage is TRBV30 and J usage is TRBJ2-5; 8 bases agree with TRBD2. This TCR was sampled from a man younger than 45 with COVID-19, enrolled during active disease. Here the CDR3 reads CAWSVDGGGETQYF. CDR3 in DNA: TGTGCCTGGAGTGTCGACGGGGGGGGAGAGACCCAGTACTTC.